Below are 28 T cell receptor beta chains sequenced from a single sample in a study of T cell repertoires in cytomegalovirus infection. MiXCR, applied by TCRdb to the reads, yields one record per CDR3 protein. This table has fewer than 200,000 distinct CDR3 sequences, around 15% appearing once. The sample comprised PBMCs. Receptors originate from a human donor in good health (CMV status not recorded). Some clones in this sample may be carry-over from other donors' samples.

There are many counts of this clonotype. The V call is TRBV7-6, the J call TRBJ2-5; TRBD2 agrees at 9 bases. Germline lookup yields CDR1 SGHVS and CDR2 FNYEAQ. J gave up 5 bases and V 4 bases, and 8 bases lay outside the gene matches. The CDR3 length is 15 residues. The CDR3, as DNA: TGTGCCAGCAGCTCCTTTAGCGGGAGAGGGGAGACCCAGTACTTC. The encoded protein is CASSSFSGRGETQYF. Supplemented by reference TRBV7-6 and TRBJ2-5, the full variable domain reads GAGVSQSPRYKVTKRGQDVALRCDPISGHVSLYWYRQALGQGPEFLTYFNYEAQQDKSGLPNDRFSAERPEGSISTLTIQRTEQRDSAMYRCASSSFSGRGETQYFGPGTRLLVL.

This clonotype came up a few times. V gene TRBV19 combines with J gene TRBJ2-1, with a possible D match to TRBD1 (6 bases). V was pared by 4 bases and J by 9 bases, with 13 bases between. CDR1 LNHDA and CDR2 SQIVND come from the germline V gene (reference sequence). This CDR3 is built from 13 residues. The CDR3 region has the DNA TGTGCCAGTAGTACTCCCGACAGGCTTGAGCAGTTCTTC. Translating it yields CASSTPDRLEQFF.

The table lists this clonotype with many counts. Here the CDR3 reads CASSLGQGRSNEQFF. Here the CDR3 DNA reads TGTGCCAGCAGCTTGGGACAGGGAAGAAGCAATGAGCAGTTCTTC. This chain links TRBV7-8 with TRBJ2-1, with 9 nucleotides matching TRBD1. The germline gives CDR1 SGHVS, CDR2 FQNEAQ. There are 15 residues in the CDR3. The trim removed 3 bases at V and 6 bases at J, leaving 6 bases unmatched.

This clonotype was recorded a few times. The V call is TRBV5-1, the J call TRBJ2-1; the D is unclear. This CDR3 is built from 15 residues. Germline values: CDR1 SGHRS, CDR2 YFSETQ. V lost 0 bases and J 5 bases, leaving 12 bases between the germline ends. CDR3 residues: CASSLAVPINNEQFF. The CDR3, as DNA: TGCGCCAGCAGCTTGGCGGTGCCAATAAACAATGAGCAGTTCTTC.

This clonotype has a count of ten or more. This chain connects TRBV27 to TRBJ2-7; 14 nucleotides line up with TRBD2. V was pared by 3 bases and J by 6 bases, with 7 bases of the junction left unmatched. CDR1 and CDR2 (germline): MNHEY, SMNVEV (reference sequence). The CDR3 length is 16 residues. CDR3 protein: CASSFRGLAGGFEQYF. The CDR3 region has the DNA TGTGCCAGCAGTTTCCGCGGACTAGCGGGAGGATTCGAGCAGTACTTC.

This clonotype was observed a handful of times. The V call is TRBV4-3, the J call TRBJ2-1; D is uncertain. V was cut by 3 bases and J by 9 bases, with 12 bases left in between. CDR1 and CDR2 (germline): LGHNA, YSLEER. There are 13 residues in the CDR3. The CDR3 is CASSHGPNLEQFF. In DNA, the CDR3 is TGCGCCAGCAGCCACGGGCCCAACCTTGAGCAGTTCTTC.

This clonotype has a count of ten or more. The chain joins TRBV7-2 to TRBJ1-2, with no clear D. This CDR3 spans 15 amino acids. Germline assignment: CDR1 SGHTA and CDR2 FQGNSA. V was pared by 1 base and J by 1 base, with 10 bases between. Here the CDR3 reads CASSLEIGVNYGYTF. The CDR3 DNA reads TGTGCCAGCAGCTTAGAAATTGGGGTTAACTATGGCTACACCTTC.

There are many counts of this clonotype. The chain uses TRBV24-1 and TRBJ1-5; D gene uncertain. The V end was cut by 5 bases, the J end by 4 bases, with 11 bases between. CDR3 length: 14 residues. The V gene's germline CDR1 is KGHDR and CDR2 SFDVKD. Here the CDR3 reads CATSVRDWNQPQHF. DNA for the CDR3: TGTGCCACCAGTGTTCGAGACTGGAATCAGCCCCAGCATTTT.

This clonotype has a handful of counts. This chain uses TRBV28 with TRBJ2-7, with D maybe TRBD2 (5 bases). The V end was cut by 6 bases, the J end by 0 bases, with 15 bases between. Germline V gives CDR1 MDHEN, CDR2 SYDVKM. CDR3 length: 15 amino acids. CDR3 DNA sequence: TGTGCCAGCAGCTTGCCGGCGGGCGTCTCCTACGAGCAGTACTTC. Its protein is CASSLPAGVSYEQYF.

This clonotype appeared many times. For the CDR3, the DNA is TGTGCCAGCAGCTTAGATGGAGGCTACACCTTC. This translates into CASSLDGGYTF. V and J are TRBV7-2 and TRBJ1-2; unclear D gene. From germline, CDR1 is SGHTA and CDR2 FQGNSA. The V gene lost 1 base and the J gene lost 8 bases, with 5 bases spanning the gap. The CDR3 runs 11 residues.

The chain recombines TRBV4-3 with TRBJ2-7, with TRBD2 matching over 7 bases. The CDR3 totals 15 residues. Germline CDR1 LGHNA, CDR2 YSLEER. The V and J ends lost 0 bases and 2 bases, in that order; junction bases with no gene match: 4. The CDR3 sequence is CASSQDGEGTYEQYF. In DNA, the CDR3 is TGCGCCAGCAGCCAAGATGGGGAGGGAACCTACGAGCAGTACTTC.

Ten or more counts support this clonotype. The gene calls are TRBV7-2 and TRBJ2-3; 12 bases align to TRBD2. Germline assignment: CDR1 SGHTA and CDR2 FQGNSA. This CDR3 region has 16 residues. V lost 6 bases to trimming and J lost 3 bases; unmatched junction nucleotides: 7. The CDR3 sequence: CASSLTSGGQTDTQYF. In DNA form, the CDR3 reads TGTGCCAGCAGTCTGACTAGCGGGGGACAAACAGATACGCAGTATTTT.

This clonotype was observed at least ten times. V usage is TRBV7-3 and J usage is TRBJ1-2; 7 bases are a match to TRBD1. CDR1 is SGHTA, CDR2 FQGTGA, per germline. This CDR3 is 17 amino acids long. J gave up 0 bases and V 2 bases, and 9 bases lay outside the gene matches. Here the CDR3 reads CASSLRAGGTTNYGYTF. CDR3 coding DNA: TGTGCCAGCAGCTTACGTGCAGGGGGGACCACTAACTATGGCTACACCTTC. Filled out from reference TRBV7-3 and TRBJ1-2, the complete variable domain reads GAGVSQTPSNKVTEKGKYVELRCDPISGHTALYWYRQSLGQGPEFLIYFQGTGAADDSGLPNDRFFAVRPEGSVSTLKIQRTERGDSAVYLCASSLRAGGTTNYGYTFGSGTRLTVV.

This clonotype was recorded many times. This chain joins TRBV7-3 and TRBJ2-6, with TRBD1 as a possible D gene (7 bases). Germline-derived CDR1 and CDR2 are SGHTA and FQGTGA. Trimming removed 2 bases from V and 0 bases from J, with 17 bases in between. The CDR3 runs to 19 residues. The CDR3 loop reads CASSLEGGQPHSGANVLTF. CDR3 nucleotides: TGTGCCAGCAGCTTAGAGGGGGGACAGCCTCACTCTGGGGCCAACGTCCTGACTTTC.

This clonotype was observed a few times. The chain recombines TRBV30 with TRBJ1-1, with D possibly being TRBD1 (6 bases). CDR1 and CDR2 from the germline V gene are GTSNPN and SVGIG (reference sequence). V lost 3 bases and J 4 bases, leaving 21 bases between the germline ends. The CDR3 loop spans 16 amino acids. This chain's CDR3 is CAWRILRGTLATEAFF. CDR3 nucleotide sequence: TGTGCCTGGAGGATATTGAGGGGGACCCTCGCCACTGAAGCTTTCTTT.

This clonotype was seen only a few times. The rearrangement joins TRBV6-2 or TRBV6-3 to TRBJ2-4; D call uncertain. The germline V gene has CDR1 MNHEY and CDR2 SVGEGT. V was trimmed by 7 bases and J by 1 base, leaving 17 bases between them. CDR3 length: 16 amino acids. The CDR3 here is CASTARGIWAKNIQYF. The CDR3 nucleotides read TGTGCCAGCACCGCCAGAGGAATCTGGGCCAAAAACATTCAGTACTTC.

This clonotype was observed many times. J is TRBJ1-6 and V is TRBV14, with 9 positions matching TRBD1. CDR1 and CDR2 from the germline V gene are SGHDN and FVKESK. The CDR3 is made up of 14 amino acids. Trimming took 4 bases from V and 10 from J; bases not matched to a gene: 5. The CDR3 loop is CASSRRQGDSPLHF. CDR3 bases: TGTGCCAGCAGCCGCCGACAGGGGGACTCACCCCTCCACTTT.

Note on this clonotype: This may stem from a read error, because a much larger clone lies one nucleotide away. V gene TRBV10-2 combines with J gene TRBJ1-4; 9 bases are a match to TRBD1. Germline-derived CDR1 and CDR2 are WSHSY and SAAADI. With V trimmed by 8 bases and J by 5 bases, 9 bases remained unmatched. There are 15 residues in the CDR3. This CDR3 is CASSRGDRENEKLFF. CDR3 nucleotides: TGCGCCAGCTCGAGGGGGGACAGGGAGAATGAAAAACTGTTTTTT.

This clonotype was seen repeatedly, ten times or more. The gene calls are TRBV7-9 and TRBJ1-1; maybe TRBD1 (6 bases). Germline V gene sequence: CDR1 SEHNR, CDR2 FQNEAQ (reference sequence). CDR3 size: 13 residues. With 3 bases removed from V and 7 bases from J, the gap between germline ends came to 12 bases. CDR3 sequence: CASSFTGIGEAFF. As DNA, the CDR3 is TGTGCCAGCAGCTTCACAGGGATTGGTGAAGCTTTCTTT.

This clonotype has ten or more counts. V and J are TRBV7-9 and TRBJ1-2; a weak D match, TRBD1 (6 bases). The CDR3 is 15 residues long. Trimming pared 5 bases from V and 4 bases from J, leaving 17 bases between. Looked up from germline, CDR1 is SEHNR and CDR2 is FQNEAQ (reference sequence). The CDR3 DNA is TGTGCCAGCAGCCTAGACCTCGGGGGGCCCTATGGCTACACCTTC. It translates to CASSLDLGGPYGYTF.

V usage is TRBV20-1 and J usage is TRBJ2-1; 11 nucleotides agree with TRBD2. From germline, CDR1 is DFQATT and CDR2 SNEGSKA (reference sequence). After removal of 4 bases from V and 6 bases from J, the junction contained 5 bases not matched to a gene. CDR3 length equals 14 residues. CDR3 nucleotide sequence: TGCAGTGCTAACCTAGCGGGAGGTTTCAATGAGCAGTTCTTC. Amino acid sequence: CSANLAGGFNEQFF.

This clonotype was observed a handful of times. The rearrangement joins TRBV6-5 to TRBJ2-7; D is possibly TRBD2 (6 bases). The CDR3 sequence is 15 residues long. The germline V gene has CDR1 MNHEY and CDR2 SVGAGI. The V end was cut by 5 bases, the J end by 0 bases, with 14 bases between. CDR3 in amino acids: CASSPLAEVSYEQYF. The CDR3 DNA is TGTGCCAGCAGTCCCTTAGCGGAAGTCTCCTACGAGCAGTACTTC.

The sample holds many counts of this clonotype. This chain uses TRBV18 with TRBJ1-1; D remains ambiguous. CDR1 is KGHSH, CDR2 LQKENI, per germline. The germline V and J ends were trimmed by 3 bases and 4 bases, with 15 bases remaining between them. CDR3 length: 15 amino acids. CDR3 protein: CASSPNQQWGTEAFF. As DNA, the CDR3 is TGTGCCAGCTCACCGAACCAGCAGTGGGGCACTGAAGCTTTCTTT.

The V and J genes are TRBV12-3 or TRBV12-4 and TRBJ2-3; TRBD2 is a possible D gene (6 bases). V gave up 7 bases and J gave up 2 bases, with 19 bases separating them. The CDR3 has 16 residues. The CDR3 region has the DNA TGTGCCAGCACCCCTTGGGGGGAAAGTTACACAGATACGCAGTATTTT. This encodes CASTPWGESYTDTQYF.

Worth noting for this clonotype: With a much larger clone just one base away, this may be a read error. The conserved closing phenylalanine or tryptophan is absent in this CDR3, likely reflecting a read error. The CDR3 reads CASSFKGLARGPTNEQFS. The CDR3 coding sequence is TGTGCCAGCAGTTTTAAGGGACTAGCGCGAGGACCTACCAATGAGCAGTTCTCC. This chain uses TRBV12-3 or TRBV12-4 with TRBJ2-1, with TRBD2 identical over 10 bases. This CDR3 region has 18 residues. Germline trimming cut 3 bases from V and 6 bases from J; bases unmatched to any gene: 14.

The chain recombines TRBV29-1 with TRBJ2-3, with 9 nucleotides matching TRBD2. V shed 0 bases, J shed 0 bases, and the junction held 4 bases outside the gene matches. Germline V gives CDR1 SQVTM, CDR2 ANQGSEA. The CDR3 runs to 16 residues. In nucleotides, the CDR3 is TGCAGCGTTGAAGACGGACTAGCGCCCAGCACAGATACGCAGTATTTT. Translating it yields CSVEDGLAPSTDTQYF.

This rearrangement joins TRBV7-9 to TRBJ2-1, with D unresolved. CDR3 length equals 13 residues. V was clipped by 3 bases and J by 7 bases, with 10 bases between them. Germline CDR1 and CDR2: SEHNR and FQNEAQ (reference sequence). The CDR3 sequence: CASSFPTKNEQFF. DNA of the CDR3: TGTGCCAGCAGCTTCCCGACCAAGAATGAGCAGTTCTTC.

This clonotype was observed at least ten times. The chain links TRBV5-5 to TRBJ1-6, with D tentatively TRBD1 (5 bases). The CDR3 sequence is 13 residues long. Germline assignment: CDR1 SGHKS and CDR2 YYEKEE (reference sequence). Between the trimmed V and J ends, which lost 5 bases and 10 bases, there was a span of 13 bases. The CDR3 loop is CASSAGLGSPLHF. CDR3 sequence (DNA): TGTGCCAGCAGTGCAGGGTTAGGATCACCCCTCCACTTT.